This TCR beta chain was profiled in a study of T cell responses to AZD1222 COVID-19 vaccine. Generated by immunoSEQ multiplex PCR, the TCRdb table keeps only in-frame clones and is missing some. This table holds 140,000 to 150,000 clones, 90% to 95% found once. This clone was seen just once. Antigen unknown. Overall study findings and caveats: Receipt of two AZD1222 doses was followed by a rise in Spike-specific TCR breadth and depth. In all cases, repertoires were sampled only after the peak T cell response. Close to half of spike-specific TCRs reportedly recognize unmutated variant regions. Dominant CD4 TCR responses targeted spike regions 160-218 and 743-854.

The V end lost 3 bases, the J end lost 5 bases, and 4 bases lay between the germline ends. Germline lookup yields CDR1 LNHDA and CDR2 SQIVND (reference sequence). The CDR3 has 12 residues. This specimen consisted of peripheral blood, obtained after recovery from COVID-19. This TCR came from an adult who had recovered from COVID-19. V gene TRBV19 combines with J gene TRBJ2-2; D is unresolved. The CDR3 DNA sequence: TGTGCCAGTAGTATCGCTACCGGGGAGCTGTTTTTT. Its protein product is CASSIATGELFF. Looking up the rest from reference TRBV19 and TRBJ2-2 gives the full variable domain: DGGITQSPKYLFRKEGQNVTLSCEQNLNHDAMYWYRQDPGQGLRLIYYSQIVNDFQKGDIAEGYSVSREKKESFPLTVTSAQKNPTAFYLCASSIATGELFFGEGSRLTVL.